Below are 20 T cell receptor beta chains sequenced from a single sample in a study of long-term antiretroviral therapy in people with HIV. The libraries were made with immunoSEQ v3.0 at survey level. Profiling relied on immunoSEQ multiplex PCR, and the TCRdb table lists in-frame clones only, not all of them. Of some 35,000 clones in the sample, 65% to 75% are singletons; the top ten hold around 3.6%. Source: unsorted PBMCs, taken 3 years after starting antiretroviral therapy. Every receptor here comes from a man aged 50-60 years with HIV.

J is TRBJ2-3 and V is TRBV7-2; D might be TRBD2 (6 bases). With 0 bases removed from V and 6 bases from J, the gap between germline ends came to 16 bases. The length of the CDR3 is 16 residues. CDR1 is SGHTA, CDR2 FQGNSA, per germline. The CDR3 DNA sequence: TGTGCCAGCAGCTTAGCGGGTCTAGCGAATGGGGATACGCAGTATTTT. Its translation: CASSLAGLANGDTQYF.

This chain connects TRBV4-3 to TRBJ2-2; 7 nucleotides line up with TRBD1. Germline V lookup: CDR1 LGHNA, CDR2 YSLEER. Unmatched junction bases numbered 6, after V lost 1 base and J lost 7 bases. This CDR3 has 15 residues. The CDR3 loop is CASSQGPGGFGELFF. For the CDR3, the DNA is TGCGCCAGCAGCCAAGGGCCAGGGGGTTTCGGGGAGCTGTTTTTT.

The rearrangement uses TRBV4-1 and TRBJ2-4; D might be TRBD1 or TRBD2, each matching 5 bases. The germline CDR1 and CDR2 sequences are MGHRA and YSYEKL. The CDR3 totals 14 residues. Trimming left V 4 bases short and J 8 bases short, with 15 bases between. CDR3 region: CASSLRTGGDIQYF. The CDR3, as DNA: TGCGCCAGCAGCCTTCGAACAGGAGGTGACATTCAGTACTTC.

V is TRBV29-1 and J is TRBJ2-6; maybe TRBD2 (6 bases). The V gene lost 6 bases and the J gene lost 0 bases, with 15 bases spanning the gap. The CDR3 consists of 16 residues. Germline-derived CDR1 and CDR2 are SQVTM and ANQGSEA. The CDR3 DNA follows: TGCAGCGTATCCCGGGACTTAGACTCTGGGGCCAACGTCCTGACTTTC. Its translation: CSVSRDLDSGANVLTF.

This rearrangement joins TRBV7-2 to TRBJ1-2; D unresolved. V lost 4 bases to trimming and J lost 1 base, with 7 bases between them. CDR1 is SGHTA and CDR2 is FQGNSA in the germline V gene. There are 13 residues in the CDR3. CDR3 loop: CASSSGFNYGYTF. The CDR3 nucleotides read TGTGCCAGCAGCTCTGGGTTTAACTATGGCTACACCTTC.

The rearrangement joins TRBV27 to TRBJ1-1; D ambiguous. The CDR3 consists of 12 residues. From germline, CDR1 is MNHEY and CDR2 SMNVEV (reference sequence). V shed 6 bases and J shed 6 bases, with 11 bases lying between them. CDR3 loop: CASSTSWSEAFF. The CDR3 bases are TGTGCCAGCAGCACCTCCTGGTCTGAAGCTTTCTTT.

This chain uses TRBV6-6 with TRBJ2-5; unclear D gene. V gave up 5 bases and J gave up 3 bases, with 4 bases separating them. In germline, CDR1 is MNHNY, CDR2 SVGAGI (reference sequence). CDR3 length: 11 residues. This CDR3 reads CASSPKETQYF. In DNA, the CDR3 is TGTGCCAGCAGTCCTAAAGAGACCCAGTACTTC.

V usage is TRBV29-1 and J usage is TRBJ1-5; D not certain. The V end was cut by 4 bases, the J end by 4 bases, with 8 bases between. Germline loops: CDR1 SQVTM, CDR2 ANQGSEA. The CDR3 runs 12 residues. DNA of the CDR3: TGCAGCGTTGCAAGAGAGAATCAGCCCCAGCATTTT. Amino acid sequence: CSVARENQPQHF.

The V gene is TRBV5-4, the J gene TRBJ2-2; TRBD2 matches at 11 bases. In germline, CDR1 is SGHNT, CDR2 YYREEE (reference sequence). J was trimmed by 4 bases and V by 3 bases; bases with no gene match: 8. The CDR3 spans 17 residues. DNA for the CDR3: TGTGCCAGCAGCTCAACAACCGGGACTAGCGGCACCGGGGAGCTGTTTTTT. Protein: CASSSTTGTSGTGELFF.

This clone has more than one count but fewer than ten. This sequence joins TRBV19 and TRBJ2-2; 12 bases align to TRBD1. Germline loops: CDR1 LNHDA, CDR2 SQIVND (reference sequence). This CDR3 contains 16 residues. V lost 7 bases to trimming and J lost 4 bases; unmatched junction nucleotides: 7. Here the CDR3 DNA reads TGTGCCAGTACCGGGACAGGGGGCCGAGGCACCGGGGAGCTGTTTTTT. Translation: CASTGTGGRGTGELFF.

The V gene is TRBV18, the J gene TRBJ1-1; 7 bases agree with TRBD1. The CDR3 length is 13 residues. CDR1 and CDR2 from the germline V gene are KGHSH and LQKENI. V lost 1 base and J lost 6; bases outside the gene matches: 2. The CDR3 DNA is TGTGCCAGCTCACCACGACAGGGCCCTGAAGCTTTCTTT. Protein product: CASSPRQGPEAFF.

This clone was picked up a small number of times. The chain carries TRBV5-1 and TRBJ1-2; 7 nucleotides match TRBD1. The CDR3 sequence is 12 residues long. The germline CDR1 and CDR2 sequences are SGHRS and YFSETQ. V shed 0 bases and J 11 bases; nucleotides not matched to a gene: 4. In DNA form, the CDR3 reads TGCGCCAGCAGCTTGGCGACAGGGCCTTACACCTTC. Translation gives CASSLATGPYTF.

This clone has more than one count but fewer than ten. V is TRBV12-5 and J is TRBJ1-3; maybe TRBD1 (6 bases). Trimming pared 5 bases from V and 4 bases from J, leaving 12 bases between. The CDR3 spans 14 residues. In germline, CDR1 is LGHNT, CDR2 FRNRAP. The CDR3, as DNA: TGTGCTAGTGGTACAGGGCTGGGAGGAAACACCATATATTTT. It specifies CASGTGLGGNTIYF.

This sequence joins TRBV2 and TRBJ2-2, with D unresolved. Germline V gene lookup returns CDR1 SNHLY and CDR2 FYNNEI. The CDR3 sequence is 15 residues long. Trimming pared 4 bases from V and 1 base from J, leaving 10 bases between. The CDR3 sequence is CASSGRAGNTGELFF. CDR3 bases: TGTGCCAGCAGTGGTCGAGCAGGGAACACCGGGGAGCTGTTTTTT.

The chain uses TRBV12-5 and TRBJ1-1; possible D gene TRBD1, 5 bases. CDR1 is LGHNT and CDR2 is FRNRAP in the germline V gene. V shed 2 bases and J shed 5 bases, with 15 bases lying between them. The CDR3 length is 15 residues. The DNA for the CDR3 is TGTGCTAGTGGTTTGATCGGGGGACGGAGAACTGAAGCTTTCTTT. Protein product: CASGLIGGRRTEAFF.

The CDR3, as DNA: TGTGCCAGCAGCCCACAGGGATACGAGCAGTACTTC. This sequence encodes CASSPQGYEQYF. V and J are TRBV11-2 and TRBJ2-7; TRBD1 might be the D (6 bases). From germline, CDR1 is SGHAT and CDR2 FQNNGV. This CDR3 is built from 12 residues. V was cut by 5 bases and J by 4 bases, with 9 bases left in between.

J is TRBJ1-5 and V is TRBV6-7; TRBD1 matches at 7 bases. TRBV6-7 is an ORF; its function is uncertain. The CDR3 totals 17 residues. With 2 bases clipped from V and 1 base from J, the junction kept 8 bases outside the gene matches. CDR3 protein: CASSYEEGAGSNQPQHF. CDR3 bases: TGTGCCAGCAGTTACGAGGAGGGGGCGGGGAGCAATCAGCCCCAGCATTTT.

The chain employs TRBV10-3 and TRBJ2-3; 8 bases align to TRBD2. The CDR3 runs to 17 residues. CDR1 is ENHRY, CDR2 SYGVKD, per germline. V shed 0 bases, J shed 4 bases, and the junction held 9 bases outside the gene matches. The chain's CDR3 is CAISESRAGGVSDTQYF. CDR3 DNA: TGTGCCATCAGTGAGTCGAGGGCGGGAGGAGTCTCAGATACGCAGTATTTT.

The V gene is TRBV14, the J gene TRBJ1-2; tentatively, D is TRBD1 (6 bases). This CDR3 spans 13 amino acids. Trimming cost V 2 bases and J 4 bases, with 8 bases left between them. The germline CDR1 and CDR2 sequences are SGHDN and FVKESK. The CDR3 DNA reads TGTGCCAGCAGCCAAACAGGGCGCTATGGCTACACCTTC. It translates to CASSQTGRYGYTF.

This clone was picked up one time. This chain links TRBV2 with TRBJ2-1; 7 bases match TRBD2. V trimming: 7 bases; J trimming: 4 bases; junction bases outside the gene matches: 7. The CDR3 loop spans 14 amino acids. Germline lookup yields CDR1 SNHLY and CDR2 FYNNEI. The CDR3: CASMASGAYNEQFF. The CDR3, as DNA: TGTGCCAGCATGGCTAGCGGAGCTTACAATGAGCAGTTCTTC.